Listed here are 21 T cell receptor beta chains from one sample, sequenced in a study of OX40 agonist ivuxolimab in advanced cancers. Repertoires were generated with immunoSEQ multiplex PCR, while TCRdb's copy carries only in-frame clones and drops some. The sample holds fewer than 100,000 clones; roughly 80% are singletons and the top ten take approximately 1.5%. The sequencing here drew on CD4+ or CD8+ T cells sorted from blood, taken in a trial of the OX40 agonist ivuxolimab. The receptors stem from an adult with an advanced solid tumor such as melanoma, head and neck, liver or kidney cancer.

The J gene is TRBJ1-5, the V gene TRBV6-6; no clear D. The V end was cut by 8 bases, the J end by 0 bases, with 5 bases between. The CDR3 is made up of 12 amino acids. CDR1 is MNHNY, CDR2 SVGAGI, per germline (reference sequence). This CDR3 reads CASHGSNQPQHF. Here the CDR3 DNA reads TGTGCCAGCCACGGTAGCAATCAGCCCCAGCATTTT.

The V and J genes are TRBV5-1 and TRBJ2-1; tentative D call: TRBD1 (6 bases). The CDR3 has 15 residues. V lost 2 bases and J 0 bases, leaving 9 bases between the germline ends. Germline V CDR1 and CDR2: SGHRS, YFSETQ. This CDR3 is CASSLQGPSYNEQFF. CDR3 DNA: TGCGCCAGCAGCTTACAGGGCCCCTCCTACAATGAGCAGTTCTTC.

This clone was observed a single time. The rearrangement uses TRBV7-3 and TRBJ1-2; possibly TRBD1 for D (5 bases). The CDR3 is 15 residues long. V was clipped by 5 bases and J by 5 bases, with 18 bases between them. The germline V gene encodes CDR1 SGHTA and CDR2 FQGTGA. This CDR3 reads CASSRTPGTSYGYTF. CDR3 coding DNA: TGTGCCAGCAGCCGAACTCCCGGGACGTCGTATGGCTACACCTTC. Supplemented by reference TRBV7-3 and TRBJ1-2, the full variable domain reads GAGVSQTPSNKVTEKGKYVELRCDPISGHTALYWYRQSLGQGPEFLIYFQGTGAADDSGLPNDRFFAVRPEGSVSTLKIQRTERGDSAVYLCASSRTPGTSYGYTFGSGTRLTVV.

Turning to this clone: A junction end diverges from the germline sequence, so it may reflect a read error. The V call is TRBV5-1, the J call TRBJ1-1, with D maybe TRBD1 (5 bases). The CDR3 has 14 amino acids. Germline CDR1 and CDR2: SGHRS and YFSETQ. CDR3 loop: CASSLFGGTTEAFF. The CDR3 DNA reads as TGTGCCAGCAGCTTGTTTGGAGGGACCACTGAAGCTTTCTTT.

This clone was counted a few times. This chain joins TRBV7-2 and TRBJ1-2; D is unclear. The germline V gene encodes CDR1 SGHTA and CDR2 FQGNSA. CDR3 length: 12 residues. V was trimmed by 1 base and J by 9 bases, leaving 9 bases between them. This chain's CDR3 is CASSLVADRYTF. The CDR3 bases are TGTGCCAGCAGCTTAGTGGCGGACCGCTACACCTTC.

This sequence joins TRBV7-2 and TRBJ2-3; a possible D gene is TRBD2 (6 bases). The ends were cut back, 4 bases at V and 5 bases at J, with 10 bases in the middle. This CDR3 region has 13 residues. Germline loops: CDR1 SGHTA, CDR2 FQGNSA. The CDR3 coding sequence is TGTGCCAGCAGCTCCCGGGGAGGAGATACGCAGTATTTT. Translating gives CASSSRGGDTQYF.

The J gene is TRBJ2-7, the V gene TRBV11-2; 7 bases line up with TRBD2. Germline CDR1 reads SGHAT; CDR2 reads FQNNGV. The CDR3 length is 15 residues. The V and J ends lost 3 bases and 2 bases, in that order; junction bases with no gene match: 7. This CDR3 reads CASSFGLAVTYEQYF. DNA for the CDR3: TGTGCCAGCAGCTTTGGCCTAGCGGTAACCTACGAGCAGTACTTC.

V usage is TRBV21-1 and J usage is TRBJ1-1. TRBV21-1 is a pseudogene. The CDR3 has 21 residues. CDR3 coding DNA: TGTGCCAGCAGCAAGGTCGAGAAAGGGGAACTAAGGAGGGGGATGAACACTGAAGCTTTCTTT. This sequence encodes CASSKVEKGELRRGMNTEAFF.

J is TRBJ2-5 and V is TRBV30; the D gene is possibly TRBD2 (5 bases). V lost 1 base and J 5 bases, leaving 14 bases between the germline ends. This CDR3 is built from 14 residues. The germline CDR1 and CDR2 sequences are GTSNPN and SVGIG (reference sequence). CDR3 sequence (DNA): TGTGCCTGGAGTGAGGCTAGCAGGCGTGAGACCCAGTACTTC. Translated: CAWSEASRRETQYF.

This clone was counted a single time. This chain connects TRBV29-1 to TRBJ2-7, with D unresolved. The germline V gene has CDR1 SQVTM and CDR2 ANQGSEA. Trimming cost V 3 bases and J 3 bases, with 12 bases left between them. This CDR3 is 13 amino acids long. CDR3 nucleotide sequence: TGCAGCGTTGAGGGCTCCCGACGCTACGAGCAGTACTTC. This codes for CSVEGSRRYEQYF.

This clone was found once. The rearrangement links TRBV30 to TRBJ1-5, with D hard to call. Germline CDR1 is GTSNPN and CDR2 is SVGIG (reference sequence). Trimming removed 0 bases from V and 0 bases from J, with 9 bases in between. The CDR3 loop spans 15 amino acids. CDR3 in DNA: TGTGCCTGGAGTGTACAACCCTATAGCAATCAGCCCCAGCATTTT. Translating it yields CAWSVQPYSNQPQHF. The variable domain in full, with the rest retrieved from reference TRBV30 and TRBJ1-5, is SQTIHQWPATLVQPVGSPLSLECTVEGTSNPNLYWYRQAAGRGLQLLFYSVGIGQISSEVPQNLSASRPQDRQFILSSKKLLLSDSGFYLCAWSVQPYSNQPQHFGDGTRLSIL.

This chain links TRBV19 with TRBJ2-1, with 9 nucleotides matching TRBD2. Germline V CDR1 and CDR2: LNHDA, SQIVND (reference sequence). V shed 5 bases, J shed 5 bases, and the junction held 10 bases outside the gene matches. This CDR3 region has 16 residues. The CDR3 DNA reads TGTGCCAGTAGTTTCACCACTAGCGGGTTCAACAATGAGCAGTTCTTC. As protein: CASSFTTSGFNNEQFF.

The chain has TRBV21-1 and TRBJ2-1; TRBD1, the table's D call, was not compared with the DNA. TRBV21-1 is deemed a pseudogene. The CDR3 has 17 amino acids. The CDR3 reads CASSKAGHRDGNNEQFF. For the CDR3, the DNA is TGTGCCAGCAGCAAAGCTGGGCATAGAGATGGTAACAATGAGCAGTTCTTC.

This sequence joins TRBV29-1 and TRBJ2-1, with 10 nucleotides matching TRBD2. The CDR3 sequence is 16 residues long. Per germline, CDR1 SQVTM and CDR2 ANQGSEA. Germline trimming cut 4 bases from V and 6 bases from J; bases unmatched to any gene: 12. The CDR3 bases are TGCAGCGTTGCCCGGGGTAGCGGGAGGACCGGCAATGAGCAGTTCTTC. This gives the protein CSVARGSGRTGNEQFF.

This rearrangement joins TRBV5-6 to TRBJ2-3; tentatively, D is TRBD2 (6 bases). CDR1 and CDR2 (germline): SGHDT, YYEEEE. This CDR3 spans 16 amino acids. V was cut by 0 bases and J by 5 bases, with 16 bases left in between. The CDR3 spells CASSLVAAGRIDTQYF. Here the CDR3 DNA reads TGTGCCAGCAGCTTGGTGGCGGCGGGGAGGATAGATACGCAGTATTTT.

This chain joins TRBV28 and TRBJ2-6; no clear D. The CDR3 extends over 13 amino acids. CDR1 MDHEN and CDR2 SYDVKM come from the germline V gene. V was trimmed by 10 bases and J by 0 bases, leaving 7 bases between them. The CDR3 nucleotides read TGTGCCACCCGGCCCTCTGGGGCCAACGTCCTGACTTTC. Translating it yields CATRPSGANVLTF.

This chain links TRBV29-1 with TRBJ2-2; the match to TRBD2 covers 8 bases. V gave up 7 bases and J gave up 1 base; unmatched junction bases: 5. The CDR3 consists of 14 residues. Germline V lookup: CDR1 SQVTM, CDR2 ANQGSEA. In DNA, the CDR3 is TGCAGCGGCCTCGGGGGGGGGAACACCGGGGAGCTGTTTTTT. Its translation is CSGLGGGNTGELFF.

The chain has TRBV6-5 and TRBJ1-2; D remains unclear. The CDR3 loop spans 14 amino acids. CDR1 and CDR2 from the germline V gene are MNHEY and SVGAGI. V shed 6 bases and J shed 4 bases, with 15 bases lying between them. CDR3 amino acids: CASSRGRATYGYTF. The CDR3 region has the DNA TGTGCCAGCAGCCGCGGACGGGCGACCTATGGCTACACCTTC.

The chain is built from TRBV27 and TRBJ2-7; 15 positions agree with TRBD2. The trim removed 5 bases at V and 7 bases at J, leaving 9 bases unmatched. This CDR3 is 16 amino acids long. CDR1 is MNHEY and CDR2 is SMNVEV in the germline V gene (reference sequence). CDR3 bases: TGTGCCAGCAGTCCCGGACTAGCGGGAGGGAGGTATGAGCAGTACTTC. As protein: CASSPGLAGGRYEQYF.

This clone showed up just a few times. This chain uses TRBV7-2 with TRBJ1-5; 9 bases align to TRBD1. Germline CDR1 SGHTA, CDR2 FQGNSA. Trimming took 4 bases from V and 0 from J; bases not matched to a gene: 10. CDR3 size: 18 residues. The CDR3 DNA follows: TGTGCCAGCAGCTCAGGGACAGGGATAATGGGTAGCAATCAGCCCCAGCATTTT. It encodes CASSSGTGIMGSNQPQHF.

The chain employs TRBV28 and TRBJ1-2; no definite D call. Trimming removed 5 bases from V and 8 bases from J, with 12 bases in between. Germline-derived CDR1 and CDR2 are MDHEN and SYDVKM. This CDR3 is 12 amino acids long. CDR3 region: CASSVRLMGYTF. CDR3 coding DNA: TGTGCCAGCAGTGTTCGCCTAATGGGCTACACCTTC.